The clone carrying this T cell receptor beta chain has a single count. The data originate from a study of blood T cell repertoires in COVID-19. Study at large: Spain, Italy and the United States supplied samples that represented acute and convalescent COVID-19. In each case, the material was cDNA or gDNA derived from T cells, B-cell-depleted T cells, or PBMCs.

J was trimmed by 6 bases and V by 5 bases; bases with no gene match: 15. Germline V gene sequence: CDR1 SEHNR, CDR2 FQNEAQ (reference sequence). This CDR3 comprises 16 residues. In the source study's methods: Amplifying reference gene primers gave estimates of nucleated cell counts. TCRdb keeps only in-frame clones here, not all; method: immunoSEQ multiplex PCR. V and J calls and clone size are those listed in that table; D and trimming were worked out from the DNA. The sample lists some 290,000 clones; roughly 86% were seen once. Seattle participants joined during active infection and were tracked over time.

This receptor was taken from a woman in her thirties with COVID-19, enrolled during active disease. J is TRBJ2-7 and V is TRBV7-9; TRBD2 matches at 8 bases. Sequencing input: peripheral blood. This CDR3 reads CASSPRGSGAHGEQYF. CDR3 nucleotides: TGTGCCAGCAGCCCCCGGGGTAGCGGGGCCCACGGCGAGCAGTACTTC.